The present T cell receptor beta chain was sequenced within a study of T cells in Graves' hyperthyroidism and ophthalmopathy. General observations from the study: Model output signaled ophthalmopathy a median roughly 6.5 months ahead of onset.

The sample holds a few counts of this clonotype. Its matching antigen is unknown. RNA transcripts provided the source from which TCR beta CDR3 regions were amplified. Primed by the HTBI set, a first-round RT-PCR was run on the TCR CDR3. TCRdb called the multiplex PCR reads again in MiXCR, with one record for every CDR3 protein. The sample lists nearly 600,000 distinct CDR3 sequences; about 14% were seen once. This sequence originates from a woman aged 18 to 35 with Graves' ophthalmopathy. The sample was blood.

CDR3 sequence reads: CASSIGRGNSPLHF. As DNA, the CDR3 is TGTGCCAGTAGTATAGGGCGGGGTAATTCACCCCTCCACTTT. This chain joins TRBV19 and TRBJ1-6; the D is unclear. Trimming removed 1 base from V and 6 bases from J, with 7 bases in between. This CDR3 comprises 14 residues. Germline loops: CDR1 LNHDA, CDR2 SQIVND (reference sequence).